Listed below are T cell receptor beta chains from one sample, sequenced in a study of early stage breast cancer tumors. The assay was immunoSEQ multiplex PCR, and TCRdb's table has in-frame clones only and misses some. This table holds fewer than 35,000 clones, approximately 75% found once. The sample consisted of blood. The receptors shown here come from a person in their fifties with breast cancer. CDR3s include the opening cysteine and the closing phenylalanine or tryptophan. A D gene is named only where the DNA matches it firmly. Clone size is given for some rows only: seen once, a few or many times, or a class if the clone is expanded.

cdr3_nt,cdr3_aa,j_call,clone_size,v_call,d_call
TGTGCCAGCAGTAAGGGACAGAATCAGCCCCAGCATTTT,CASSKGQNQPQHF,TRBJ1-5,.,TRBV5-4,TRBD1
TGTGCCTGGAGTGTAGGAGGGGCTGGAAACACCATATATTTT,CAWSVGGAGNTIYF,TRBJ1-3,.,TRBV30,.
TGTGCCAGCAGCTTCCACACAGATACGCAGTATTTT,CASSFHTDTQYF,TRBJ2-3,.,TRBV7-2,.
TGTGCCAGTAGTATCCCCTTGGTCCATGACGCTGAAGCTTTCTTT,CASSIPLVHDAEAFF,TRBJ1-1,.,TRBV19,.
TGTGCCAGCAGCGCTAGCACCGGGGAGCTGTTTTTT,CASSASTGELFF,TRBJ2-2,few,TRBV9,.
TGTGCCTGGGTACCCCGCCCAGGGAATGGGATCTCTCTGGACTACAATGAGCAGTTCTTC,CAWVPRPGNGISLDYNEQFF,TRBJ2-1,.,TRBV30,.
TGTGCCTGGAGTGTTGACAGGGCCCTCCGCGGGAACACTGAAGCTTTCTTT,CAWSVDRALRGNTEAFF,TRBJ1-1,.,TRBV30,TRBD1
TGTGCCAGTAGTATAGGGGGGGGCTTAGGAGGGGAGCAGTTCTTC,CASSIGGGLGGEQFF,TRBJ2-1,.,TRBV19,.
TGTGCCAGCAGTAAAGGGGCGGGGGGCAACTACAATGAGCAGTTCTTC,CASSKGAGGNYNEQFF,TRBJ2-1,.,TRBV6-1,TRBD2
TGTGCCAGCTCACCATCATGGACGGGCCAAATCTACGAGCAGTACTTC,CASSPSWTGQIYEQYF,TRBJ2-7,.,TRBV18,.
TGCGCCAGCAGCCAAGATGGGCAGGGGCGTACCCAGCATTTT,CASSQDGQGRTQHF,TRBJ1-5,once,TRBV4-1,.
TGTGCCAGCAGTGAGAGAGATACGCAGTATTTT,CASSERDTQYF,TRBJ2-3,.,TRBV6-1,.
TGTGCCAGCAGCCTTCCCCCCGGCACCCTATACAATGAGCAGTTCTTC,CASSLPPGTLYNEQFF,TRBJ2-1,once,TRBV7-6,.
TGTGCCAGCAGAAAAGAGACCGGGGAGCTGTTTTTT,CASRKETGELFF,TRBJ2-2,.,TRBV6-5,.
TGTGCCAGCTCACCACCCCAGGGAAGGGAAAAACTGTTTTTT,CASSPPQGREKLFF,TRBJ1-4,.,TRBV18,.
TGTGCCAGCAGCTTCGGCTCCTACGAGCAGTACTTC,CASSFGSYEQYF,TRBJ2-7,.,TRBV5-4,.
TGTGCCAGCAGCCGGACAGAAAACTACGAGCAGTACTTC,CASSRTENYEQYF,TRBJ2-7,few,TRBV7-8,.
TGTGCCAGCAGCTCAGAGGTCGTGGATACGCAGTATTTT,CASSSEVVDTQYF,TRBJ2-3,.,TRBV6-1,.
TGTGCCAGCAGTTTATCGGCTGTATCTGAAGCTTTCTTT,CASSLSAVSEAFF,TRBJ1-1,.,TRBV27,.
TGCGCCAGCAGTGCCGGAGGAATCACAGATACGCAGTATTTT,CASSAGGITDTQYF,TRBJ2-3,.,TRBV10-2,.
TGTGCCAGCAGCTTGTTGGGGCCAAAGACCCAGTACTTC,CASSLLGPKTQYF,TRBJ2-5,once,TRBV5-8,.
TGTGCCAGCAGCCAAACGGGGGATCAGCCCCAGCATTTT,CASSQTGDQPQHF,TRBJ1-5,.,TRBV4-2,.
TGTGCCAGCAGCTACAGAGGGGGCGACGAGACCCAGTACTTC,CASSYRGGDETQYF,TRBJ2-5,.,TRBV7-9,TRBD1
TGCGCCAGCAGCCGAGCGTGGGGGCCTTCTAACTATGGCTACACCTTC,CASSRAWGPSNYGYTF,TRBJ1-2,.,TRBV4-3,.
TGTGCCAGCAGCTTCCCCAAGTTAACAGGGAAGGACGGCTACACCTTC,CASSFPKLTGKDGYTF,TRBJ1-2,.,TRBV5-4,.
TGTGCCAGCAGCTTAAGCGGAGGCCACTATGGCTACACCTTC,CASSLSGGHYGYTF,TRBJ1-2,once,TRBV7-9,.
TGTGCCTGGAGTGTACGTGGTAGCGGGACTCGACGGTACACAGATACGCAGTATTTT,CAWSVRGSGTRRYTDTQYF,TRBJ2-3,.,TRBV30,TRBD2
TGCAGCTTAACTAGGGGAGTTTTGGATGAGCAGTTCTTC,CSLTRGVLDEQFF,TRBJ2-1,.,TRBV29-1,.
TGCGCCAGCAGCTTGTATGGGTATGAGCAGTTCTTC,CASSLYGYEQFF,TRBJ2-1,.,TRBV5-1,.
TGTGCCAGCAGCTCTGGGACAGGGGGAGAGCAGTACTTC,CASSSGTGGEQYF,TRBJ2-7,.,TRBV7-3,TRBD1
TGTGCTAGTGGTTTGGTAATGGTGGGGGGTCAAGAGACCCAGTACTTC,CASGLVMVGGQETQYF,TRBJ2-5,.,TRBV12-5,.
TGTGCCAGCAGTTACCCCGACAGGGACGAGTCCTACGAGCAGTACTTC,CASSYPDRDESYEQYF,TRBJ2-7,.,TRBV6-5,TRBD1
TGTGCCAGCAGCCCTAGCCGACGTGAGCAGTTCTTC,CASSPSRREQFF,TRBJ2-1,.,TRBV7-2,.
TGTGCCAGCAGTTACACCACAGAGAGCGAGACCCAGTACTTC,CASSYTTESETQYF,TRBJ2-5,.,TRBV6-5,.
TGCGCCAGCAGAGCGGACAGTAACACCATATATTTT,CASRADSNTIYF,TRBJ1-3,.,TRBV5-1,.
TGTGCCAGCAGCCCGAACAGGGGATTTGGAAACACCATATATTTT,CASSPNRGFGNTIYF,TRBJ1-3,.,TRBV7-3,TRBD1
TGTGCCAGCAGCTTAGATCCATGGGGGAGCACCGGGGAGCTGTTTTTT,CASSLDPWGSTGELFF,TRBJ2-2,.,TRBV11-2,.
TGTGCCAGCAAGGTGCTAGCGGGAGGTAGCACAGATACGCAGTATTTT,CASKVLAGGSTDTQYF,TRBJ2-3,.,TRBV27,TRBD2
TGCGCCAGCAGGCCGACAGGGGGCGCCTACAATGAGCAGTTCTTC,CASRPTGGAYNEQFF,TRBJ2-1,.,TRBV4-1,TRBD1
TGTGCCACCAGCCCGTTTTCTAGGGAGTCCGGGGAGCTGTTTTTT,CATSPFSRESGELFF,TRBJ2-2,.,TRBV15,.
TGTGCCAGCAAGATTCCGGCCAGGGACGAGCAGTACTTC,CASKIPARDEQYF,TRBJ2-7,once,TRBV6-5,.
TGCGCCAGCAACTTGAGGACTAGTGGCGATGAGCAGTTCTTC,CASNLRTSGDEQFF,TRBJ2-1,.,TRBV5-1,TRBD2
TGTGCCAGTAGTAACCGTCCCGAGGGTACTGAAGCTTTCTTT,CASSNRPEGTEAFF,TRBJ1-1,.,TRBV19,.
TGTGCCAGCTCACCAGGGACAGGGGATAGCAATCAGCCCCAGCATTTT,CASSPGTGDSNQPQHF,TRBJ1-5,.,TRBV18,TRBD1
TGTGCCAGCAGCAGCCCCGCGGATGTCGCTGAAGCTTTCTTT,CASSSPADVAEAFF,TRBJ1-1,.,TRBV7-9,.
TGCGCCAGCAGCTTGGACGGGACACAGAATCAGCCCCAGCATTTT,CASSLDGTQNQPQHF,TRBJ1-5,few,TRBV5-1,.